The rows below give T cell receptor beta chains drawn from one sample of a study of blood T cell repertoires in COVID-19. This table comes from immunoSEQ multiplex PCR, and its TCRdb copy is limited to in-frame clones, with some not included. The table includes 270,000 or so clones, approximately 88% detected once. Sequenced material: PBMCs or T cells enriched from blood (not recorded which). These receptor sequences come from a woman between 35 and 50 years old with acute COVID-19. Each CDR3 is given without its conserved first and last residue.

len	v_gene	CDR3aa
14	TRBV5-4	ASSLNRGQINTEAF
14	TRBV7-9	ASSFVRWTSGAEAF
16	TRBV3-1/TRBV3-2	ASSQGPGQGWKNTEAF
11	TRBV30	AWSRVSTDTQY
12	TRBV3-1/TRBV3-2	ASSRDRKRAEAF
10	TRBV7-3	ASSLTSGVAF
14	TRBV27	ASSPPGASGFDEQF
13	TRBV7-2	ASSLGGQVIHTIY
11	TRBV12-3/TRBV12-4	ASSLGTSNEQF
12	TRBV19	ASSIGGWKDTQY